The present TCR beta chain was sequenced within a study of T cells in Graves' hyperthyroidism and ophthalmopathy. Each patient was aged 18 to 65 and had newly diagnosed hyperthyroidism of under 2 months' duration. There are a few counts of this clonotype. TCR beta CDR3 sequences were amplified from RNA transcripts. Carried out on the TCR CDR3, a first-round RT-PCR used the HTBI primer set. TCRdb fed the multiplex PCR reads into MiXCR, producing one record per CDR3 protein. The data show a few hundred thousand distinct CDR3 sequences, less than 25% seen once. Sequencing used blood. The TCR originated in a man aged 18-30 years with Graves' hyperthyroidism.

DNA of the CDR3: TGTGCCAGCAGCTCAACGACAGGGGGCGATGGATACTATGGCTACACCTTC. Translation gives CASSSTTGGDGYYGYTF. The rearrangement uses TRBV11-1 and TRBJ1-2, with 10 nucleotides matching TRBD1. Trimming cost V 4 bases and J 3 bases; bases outside gene matches: 11. Germline V gives CDR1 SGHAT, CDR2 FQDESV (reference sequence). This CDR3 has 17 residues.